The 31 T cell receptor beta chains below all came from one sample that was sequenced in a study of T cells in narcolepsy. The protocol was immunoSEQ multiplex PCR, while the TCRdb copy is restricted to in-frame clones and leaves out a portion. The repertoire consists of fewer than 30,000 clones, with approximately 89% occurring once and the leading ten covering under 1.5%. Sequenced: CD45RA- memory CD4+ T cells from PBMCs. All receptors come from a human donor with narcolepsy.

CDR3 nucleotide sequence: TGTGCCAGCAGCTTGGCGGGAGGAGGAGATACGCAGTATTTT. This sequence encodes CASSLAGGGDTQYF. This chain links TRBV11-3 with TRBJ2-3, with 8 bases lining up with TRBD2. The CDR3 spans 14 residues. The trim removed 3 bases at V and 5 bases at J, leaving 4 bases unmatched. Germline V gene sequence: CDR1 SGHNT, CDR2 YENEEA.

The rearrangement uses TRBV19 and TRBJ2-5, with a tentative D call TRBD2 (6 bases). The DNA end lines up better with TRBJ2-7; the J call may be wrong. Germline CDR1 LNHDA, CDR2 SQIVND (reference sequence). The CDR3 runs 17 residues. Here the CDR3 reads CASKLGRGKVIPYEQYF. The CDR3 DNA reads as TGTGCCAGTAAGCTAGGACGCGGGAAGGTTATTCCCTACGAGCAGTACTTC.

The rearrangement links TRBV28 to TRBJ2-1, with 8 bases lining up with TRBD2. The germline V gene has CDR1 MDHEN and CDR2 SYDVKM. The CDR3 totals 11 residues. The V segment lost 7 bases and the J segment 16 bases; nucleotides outside the gene matches: 9. CDR3 DNA sequence: TGTGCCAGCAAATTTACCGGGACTAGTTTCTTC. It is translated as CASKFTGTSFF. The complete variable domain, with remaining parts taken from reference TRBV28 and TRBJ2-1, reads DVKVTQSSRYLVKRTGEKVFLECVQDMDHENMFWYRQDPGLGLRLIYFSYDVKMKEKGDIPEGYSVSREKKERFSLILESASTNQTSMYLCASKFTGTSFFGPGTRLTVL.

The chain recombines TRBV5-4 with TRBJ2-3, with D tentatively TRBD2 (5 bases). The CDR3 is made up of 14 amino acids. Germline-derived CDR1 and CDR2 are SGHNT and YYREEE (reference sequence). Trimming took 0 bases from V and 4 from J, leaving 9 bases between them. DNA for the CDR3: TGTGCCAGCAGCTTGGATCCCGGGGCAGATACGCAGTATTTT. This translates into CASSLDPGADTQYF. The full variable domain, completed using reference TRBV5-4 and TRBJ2-3, is ETGVTQSPTHLIKTRGQQVTLRCSSQSGHNTVSWYQQALGQGPQFIFQYYREEENGRGNFPPRFSGLQFPNYSSELNVNALELDDSALYLCASSLDPGADTQYFGPGTRLTVL.

This clone has only a few counts. The chain employs TRBV7-3 and TRBJ2-3; D call uncertain. Trimming shortened V by 1 base and J by 0 bases, and 14 bases separated the two germline ends. The CDR3 is 17 residues long. Looked up from germline, CDR1 is SGHTA and CDR2 is FQGTGA. CDR3 nucleotide sequence: TGTGCCAGCAGCTTAAATCCCCCGCAGTCTAGCACAGATACGCAGTATTTT. Its translation is CASSLNPPQSSTDTQYF.

The chain recombines TRBV27 with TRBJ2-6; D might be TRBD2 (5 bases). The CDR3 extends over 14 amino acids. V lost 6 bases and J lost 3, with 9 bases in between. The V gene's germline CDR1 is MNHEY and CDR2 SMNVEV (reference sequence). The CDR3 coding sequence is TGTGCCAGCAGACTAGATTATGGGGCCAACGTCCTGACTTTC. Encoded protein: CASRLDYGANVLTF.

This sequence joins TRBV6-1 and TRBJ2-3, with D perhaps matching TRBD1 (6 bases). This CDR3 contains 18 residues. Between the trimmed V and J ends, which lost 2 bases and 3 bases, there was a span of 21 bases. The V gene's germline CDR1 is MNHNS and CDR2 SASEGT. CDR3 loop: CASSENRLWQGRTDTQYF. CDR3 coding DNA: TGTGCCAGCAGTGAAAATCGCTTATGGCAGGGGCGAACAGATACGCAGTATTTT.

The chain combines TRBV7-9 with TRBJ1-1; 10 nucleotides align to TRBD1. Germline V lookup: CDR1 SEHNR, CDR2 FQNEAQ (reference sequence). V lost 1 base, J lost 8 bases, and 4 bases stayed unmatched. The CDR3 loop spans 14 amino acids. CDR3 nucleotides: TGTGCCAGCAGCTTAGAAGGGACAGGGGACGAAGCTTTCTTT. Its translation is CASSLEGTGDEAFF.

J is TRBJ1-3 and V is TRBV19, with 7 bases matching TRBD1. This CDR3 has 18 amino acids. Germline V gene sequence: CDR1 LNHDA, CDR2 SQIVND (reference sequence). V lost 3 bases to trimming and J lost 1 base; unmatched junction nucleotides: 12. The CDR3 coding sequence is TGTGCCAGTAGTATGCGTCGACCGGGACAGATTTCTGGAAACACCATATATTTT. Protein: CASSMRRPGQISGNTIYF.

CDR3 region: CASSRDDRGSHQPQHF. Here the CDR3 DNA reads TGTGCCAGTAGCAGAGACGACAGGGGTTCTCATCAGCCCCAGCATTTT. The gene calls are TRBV19 and TRBJ1-5, with 8 bases that match TRBD1. This CDR3 spans 16 amino acids. The germline CDR1 and CDR2 sequences are LNHDA and SQIVND (reference sequence). Trimming removed 6 bases from V and 5 bases from J; junction bases left unmatched: 12.

The chain joins TRBV12-5 to TRBJ2-6; 8 positions agree with TRBD1. The V and J ends lost 8 bases and 0 bases, in that order; junction bases with no gene match: 9. From germline, CDR1 is LGHNT and CDR2 FRNRAP. The CDR3 loop spans 17 amino acids. The CDR3 nucleotides are TGTGCTAGTCAGAGAAACAGGGGGTCCTCTGGGGCCAACGTCCTGACTTTC. Translated: CASQRNRGSSGANVLTF.

The chain couples TRBV11-2 to TRBJ2-1; a possible D gene is TRBD1 (5 bases). From germline, CDR1 is SGHAT and CDR2 FQNNGV. Trimming cost V 3 bases and J 7 bases, with 13 bases left between them. This CDR3 comprises 14 residues. CDR3 protein: CASSFGASRNEQFF. CDR3 coding DNA: TGTGCCAGCAGCTTTGGGGCTAGTAGGAATGAGCAGTTCTTC.

The chain employs TRBV4-1 and TRBJ1-4; the D is unclear. The length of the CDR3 is 15 residues. V gave up 0 bases and J gave up 0 bases, with 5 bases separating them. In germline, CDR1 is MGHRA, CDR2 YSYEKL. The CDR3 DNA follows: TGCGCCAGCAGCCAAGAGACTGCAACTAATGAAAAACTGTTTTTT. It codes for CASSQETATNEKLFF.

The chain recombines TRBV5-1 with TRBJ1-1; 7 bases are shared with TRBD1. The CDR3 is made up of 14 amino acids. Germline trimming cut 4 bases from V and 7 bases from J; bases unmatched to any gene: 10. The germline V gene has CDR1 SGHRS and CDR2 YFSETQ. The CDR3 DNA reads as TGCGCCAGCAGCCAATCAGACAGGGTCGGTGAAGCTTTCTTT. It codes for CASSQSDRVGEAFF. Combining the CDR3 with reference TRBV5-1 and TRBJ1-1 gives the whole variable domain KAGVTQTPRYLIKTRGQQVTLSCSPISGHRSVSWYQQTPGQGLQFLFEYFSETQRNKGNFPGRFSGRQFSNSRSEMNVSTLELGDSALYLCASSQSDRVGEAFFGQGTRLTVV.

The J gene is TRBJ2-6, the V gene TRBV14; D not resolved. V was shortened by 0 bases and J by 4 bases, with 10 bases between the two germline ends. Germline-derived CDR1 and CDR2 are SGHDN and FVKESK. This CDR3 contains 16 residues. The CDR3 DNA follows: TGTGCCAGCAGCCAAGAAATATTAGTGGGGGCCAACGTCCTGACTTTC. Translated, it gives CASSQEILVGANVLTF.

The chain recombines TRBV9 with TRBJ2-1, with 8 nucleotides matching TRBD2. The germline gives CDR1 SGDLS, CDR2 YYNGEE. J was trimmed by 1 base and V by 0 bases; bases with no gene match: 6. The CDR3 extends over 17 amino acids. The CDR3 is CASSVGGSGMSYNEQFF. CDR3 in DNA: TGTGCCAGCAGCGTAGGGGGTAGCGGGATGTCCTACAATGAGCAGTTCTTC. The variable domain in full, with the rest retrieved from reference TRBV9 and TRBJ2-1, is DSGVTQTPKHLITATGQRVTLRCSPRSGDLSVYWYQQSLDQGLQFLIQYYNGEERAKGNILERFSAQQFPDLHSELNLSSLELGDSALYFCASSVGGSGMSYNEQFFGPGTRLTVL.

The sample holds one count of this clone. The genes are TRBV13 and TRBJ2-1; 11 nucleotides line up with TRBD2. CDR1 PRHDT and CDR2 FYEKMQ come from the germline V gene (reference sequence). Trimming took 5 bases from V and 9 from J; bases not matched to a gene: 12. The CDR3 loop spans 16 amino acids. CDR3 loop: CASSKGASGRSGEQFF. The CDR3 DNA is TGTGCCAGCAGCAAAGGGGCTAGCGGGAGGTCCGGTGAGCAGTTCTTC.

The chain employs TRBV2 and TRBJ2-7, with TRBD1 as a possible D gene (6 bases). V was clipped by 4 bases and J by 2 bases, with 12 bases between them. The germline V gene encodes CDR1 SNHLY and CDR2 FYNNEI. CDR3 length: 14 residues. CDR3 amino acids: CASSVEGQTYEQYF. CDR3 DNA: TGTGCCAGCAGTGTAGAGGGACAAACCTACGAGCAGTACTTC.

The rearrangement joins TRBV7-7 to TRBJ1-6; 7 positions match TRBD1. The CDR3 covers 15 residues. The V gene's germline CDR1 is SSHAT and CDR2 FNYEAQ (reference sequence). With V trimmed by 10 bases and J by 0 bases, 6 bases remained unmatched. As DNA, the CDR3 is TGTGCCACCCGACAGGGAAACTCCTATAATTCACCCCTCCACTTT. It codes for CATRQGNSYNSPLHF.

This chain connects TRBV11-2 to TRBJ1-4; the D is unclear. Germline loops: CDR1 SGHAT, CDR2 FQNNGV. The CDR3 length is 15 residues. With 6 bases removed from V and 0 bases from J, the gap between germline ends came to 11 bases. For the CDR3, the DNA is TGTGCCAGCAGTTCAACCGGAGCAACTAATGAAAAACTGTTTTTT. This gives the protein CASSSTGATNEKLFF.

V usage is TRBV27 and J usage is TRBJ1-3, with D unresolved. The CDR3 sequence is 17 residues long. The germline V gene has CDR1 MNHEY and CDR2 SMNVEV (reference sequence). V was shortened by 3 bases and J by 16 bases, with 31 bases between the two germline ends. The CDR3 is CASSFLPHGGKWPVGYF. The CDR3 DNA is TGTGCCAGCAGTTTCCTTCCCCACGGCGGAAAATGGCCAGTCGGGTATTTT.

The gene calls are TRBV4-1 and TRBJ2-3; D may be TRBD1 (6 bases). The CDR3 extends over 15 amino acids. In germline, CDR1 is MGHRA, CDR2 YSYEKL. V shed 3 bases and J shed 0 bases, with 10 bases lying between them. CDR3 sequence: CASSQPQGSTDTQYF. For the CDR3, the DNA is TGCGCCAGCAGCCAGCCACAGGGAAGCACAGATACGCAGTATTTT.

This chain's CDR3 is CASSRSAQNHEQFF. The CDR3, as DNA: TGTGCCAGCAGTCGGAGTGCCCAGAACCATGAGCAGTTCTTC. This rearrangement joins TRBV7-2 to TRBJ2-1, with D unresolved. Between the trimmed V and J ends, which lost 6 bases and 8 bases, there was a span of 17 bases. The CDR3 is 14 amino acids. CDR1 is SGHTA and CDR2 is FQGNSA in the germline V gene. Supplemented by reference TRBV7-2 and TRBJ2-1, the full variable domain reads GAGVSQSPSNKVTEKGKDVELRCDPISGHTALYWYRQSLGQGLEFLIYFQGNSAPDKSGLPSDRFSAERTGGSVSTLTIQRTQQEDSAVYLCASSRSAQNHEQFFGPGTRLTVL.

CDR3 DNA sequence: TGCGCCAGCAGCTTACAGGGGGCGCGTGGGGCCAACGTCCTGACTTTC. Translation: CASSLQGARGANVLTF. J is TRBJ2-6 and V is TRBV5-1; 9 bases are shared with TRBD1. Germline V lookup: CDR1 SGHRS, CDR2 YFSETQ. The V gene end was trimmed by 2 bases and the J gene end by 3 bases; junction bases not matched to a gene: 3. The CDR3 contains 16 residues.

The chain joins TRBV30 to TRBJ1-2; D unclear. The V gene lost 5 bases and the J gene lost 7 bases, with 11 bases spanning the gap. The CDR3 length is 11 residues. Germline CDR1 GTSNPN, CDR2 SVGIG (reference sequence). CDR3: CAWSRGGGYTF. Written as DNA, the CDR3 is TGTGCCTGGTCTCGGGGTGGTGGCTACACCTTC.

The J gene is TRBJ1-6, the V gene TRBV12-5; D not resolved. The CDR3 is 13 amino acids. Germline CDR1 reads LGHNT; CDR2 reads FRNRAP. V lost 1 base and J 8 bases, leaving 6 bases between the germline ends. The CDR3 nucleotides are TGTGCTAGTGGTTTGGAAACGGATTCACCCCTCCACTTT. Its translation: CASGLETDSPLHF.

V usage is TRBV7-3 and J usage is TRBJ2-7, with 8 nucleotides matching TRBD1. CDR3 length: 14 residues. Per germline, CDR1 SGHTA and CDR2 FQGTGA. V gave up 6 bases and J gave up 6 bases; unmatched junction bases: 10. CDR3 sequence: CASRTGGQGSEQYF. Written as DNA, the CDR3 is TGTGCCAGCAGAACTGGCGGACAGGGCTCCGAGCAGTACTTC.

This chain joins TRBV28 and TRBJ1-2; 9 bases map to TRBD1. Germline V gives CDR1 MDHEN, CDR2 SYDVKM. J was trimmed by 1 base and V by 8 bases; bases with no gene match: 5. CDR3 length: 14 residues. The CDR3, as DNA: TGTGCCAGCTCGACAGGGGGGGATAACTATGGCTACACCTTC. This translates into CASSTGGDNYGYTF.

The chain joins TRBV6-5 to TRBJ2-3, with 7 bases that match TRBD1. Per germline, CDR1 MNHEY and CDR2 SVGAGI. Trimming took 7 bases from V and 0 from J; bases not matched to a gene: 4. CDR3 size: 14 residues. The chain's CDR3 is CASKPGQSTDTQYF. The CDR3 region has the DNA TGTGCCAGCAAGCCGGGACAGAGCACAGATACGCAGTATTTT.

CDR3 DNA: TGTGCCAGCAGCTTAGCCACTAACTCCCGGGGGGACGAGCAGTACTTC. Protein product: CASSLATNSRGDEQYF. V usage is TRBV11-2 and J usage is TRBJ2-7; 7 bases agree with TRBD2. J was trimmed by 5 bases and V by 1 base; bases with no gene match: 11. This CDR3 is built from 16 residues. CDR1 is SGHAT and CDR2 is FQNNGV in the germline V gene.

V is TRBV19 and J is TRBJ2-7, with TRBD1 as a possible D gene (6 bases). Germline values: CDR1 LNHDA, CDR2 SQIVND (reference sequence). This CDR3 is 16 amino acids long. V was clipped by 4 bases and J by 0 bases, with 16 bases between them. The DNA for the CDR3 is TGTGCCAGTAGTACAAAGAACAGGGCCAGCTCCTACGAGCAGTACTTC. Protein: CASSTKNRASSYEQYF.